The clone carrying this T cell receptor beta chain was detected many times. This sample stems from a study of T cells after yellow fever vaccination. In TCRdb, the 5' RACE reads were re-called with MiXCR into one record per CDR3 protein. The sample yields some 350,000 distinct CDR3 sequences, roughly 9.4% seen once. This CDR3 contains 19 residues. Germline assignment: CDR1 LGHNA and CDR2 YNFKEQ. V shed 2 bases, J shed 3 bases, and the junction held 15 bases outside the gene matches. This chain connects TRBV4-2 to TRBJ2-7; TRBD2 aligns across 11 bases. The TCR originated in a man between 18 and 29 years old who received the YFV17D yellow fever vaccine. The specimen comprised PBMCs, sampled on the day of the first yellow fever vaccination. The CDR3 region is CASSQIGGGRTSGYYEQYF. The CDR3 DNA sequence: TGTGCCAGCAGCCAAATCGGGGGTGGCAGGACTAGCGGGTACTACGAGCAGTACTTC.